A single sample is the source of the 30 T cell receptor beta chains below, sequenced in a study of CXCR3-negative and CXCR3-positive naive CD8 T cells. TRB cDNA was prepared as libraries by UMI-labeled 5' RACE. From the 5' RACE reads, TCRdb lists one entry per CDR3 protein and no DNA. The sample includes approximately 49,000 distinct CDR3 sequences. Sequencing was done on a sample of memory CD8+ T cells from blood. The receptors were sampled from a human donor in good health. Some clones in this sample may be carry-over from other donors' samples.

The genes are TRBV6-5 and TRBJ2-5; TCRdb selects TRBD1, and the lack of DNA leaves this call unchecked. The CDR3 has 13 amino acids. CDR1 is MNHEY, CDR2 SVGAGI, per germline. The CDR3 sequence: CASSSYGAETQYF.

J is TRBJ2-1 and V is TRBV6-1. Germline assignment: CDR1 MNHNS and CDR2 SASEGT. The CDR3 contains 11 residues. CDR3 sequence reads: CASSEWDEQFF.

The chain has TRBV2 and TRBJ2-1; TCRdb returns TRBD2, unconfirmable since there is no DNA. Germline V gives CDR1 SNHLY, CDR2 FYNNEI. The CDR3 runs 14 residues. The chain's CDR3 is CASTGGFSYNEQFF.

This chain links TRBV12-5 with TRBJ2-3; TCRdb outputs TRBD1, but without DNA this stays unchecked. This CDR3 is built from 15 residues. The germline V gene has CDR1 LGHNT and CDR2 FRNRAP. CDR3: CASAKGEGETDTQYF. Full variable domain (remainder filled in from reference TRBV12-5 and TRBJ2-3): DARVTQTPRHKVTEMGQEVTMRCQPILGHNTVFWYRQTMMQGLELLAYFRNRAPLDDSGMPKDRFSAEMPDATLATLKIQPSEPRDSAVYFCASAKGEGETDTQYFGPGTRLTVL.

The gene calls are TRBV28 and TRBJ2-4. From germline, CDR1 is MDHEN and CDR2 SYDVKM. This CDR3 spans 16 amino acids. The CDR3 spells CASSPDGLLAKNIQYF.

CDR3 sequence reads: CASSTESYNEQFF. The chain links TRBV2 to TRBJ2-1. This CDR3 spans 13 amino acids. Germline CDR1 is SNHLY and CDR2 is FYNNEI. The whole variable domain, filled in from reference TRBV2 and TRBJ2-1, reads EPEVTQTPSHQVTQMGQEVILRCVPISNHLYFYWYRQILGQKVEFLVSFYNNEISEKSEIFDDQFSVERPDGSNFTLKIRSTKLEDSAMYFCASSTESYNEQFFGPGTRLTVL.

The chain joins TRBV3-1 to TRBJ2-7; TCRdb names TRBD1, which stays unverified in the absence of DNA. Germline CDR1 and CDR2: LGHDT and YNNKEL (reference sequence). The CDR3 contains 15 residues. This chain's CDR3 is CASTEGRDRDYEQYF.

This chain joins TRBV7-9 and TRBJ1-1; TCRdb reports TRBD1, a call that lacks DNA to check it against. The CDR3 loop spans 14 amino acids. Per the germline V gene, CDR1 is SEHNR and CDR2 is FQNEAQ (reference sequence). CDR3 in amino acids: CASSASVGLPEAFF.

CDR3 residues: CASSLGASVSDTQYF. The chain carries TRBV12-3 or TRBV12-4 and TRBJ2-3; TCRdb's D gene call, TRBD2, goes unchecked for lack of DNA. The CDR3 is 15 residues long.

This rearrangement joins TRBV28 to TRBJ2-5; without DNA, the TCRdb call of TRBD1 cannot be checked. CDR1 and CDR2 (germline): MDHEN, SYDVKM. The CDR3 covers 14 residues. The CDR3 sequence: CASSVSTGWETQYF.

The chain carries TRBV28 and TRBJ2-5; the TCRdb D gene call, TRBD1, has no DNA to confirm it. The germline CDR1 and CDR2 sequences are MDHEN and SYDVKM. The CDR3 contains 14 residues. The CDR3 protein is CASTPRGQDETQYF.

The chain carries TRBV15 and TRBJ2-1; the D gene TCRdb calls, TRBD2, cannot be checked with no DNA. Germline V gene lookup returns CDR1 LNHNV and CDR2 YYDKDF (reference sequence). The CDR3 is 17 amino acids. CDR3 residues: CATSRDLLAGRYNEQFF.

The rearrangement uses TRBV28 and TRBJ2-5; TCRdb picks TRBD1, but there is no DNA to check that call. From germline, CDR1 is MDHEN and CDR2 SYDVKM. This CDR3 contains 13 residues. The chain's CDR3 is CASYDRVGETQYF.

V usage is TRBV29-1 and J usage is TRBJ2-7; TCRdb's D call of TRBD1 is untestable without DNA. There are 14 residues in the CDR3. Germline V gene lookup returns CDR1 SQVTM and CDR2 ANQGSEA. This CDR3 is CSVPRDRGSHEQYF.

The chain joins TRBV7-8 to TRBJ2-5; TCRdb picks TRBD1, but there is no DNA to check that call. This CDR3 is built from 14 residues. Germline V gene sequence: CDR1 SGHVS, CDR2 FQNEAQ. The CDR3 sequence is CASSLGQGQGTQYF.

The rearrangement links TRBV6-6 to TRBJ2-5; TCRdb picks TRBD1, but there is no DNA to check that call. Germline V gene sequence: CDR1 MNHNY, CDR2 SVGAGI (reference sequence). This CDR3 has 13 residues. This CDR3 is CASRWGEEETQYF.

This chain joins TRBV5-1 and TRBJ2-2; lacking DNA, the TRBD2 call made by TCRdb goes unchecked. This CDR3 has 12 residues. CDR1 and CDR2 from the germline V gene are SGHRS and YFSETQ. The CDR3 sequence: CASALVVGELFF.

The chain joins TRBV12-3 or TRBV12-4 to TRBJ2-7; with no DNA, the TCRdb D assignment of TRBD1 cannot be verified. The CDR3 consists of 11 residues. CDR3 sequence: CATGTGSEQYF.

The chain's CDR3 is CASSSITGNQPQHF. The rearrangement links TRBV28 to TRBJ1-5; TCRdb's D call, TRBD1, is unchecked because there is no DNA. The CDR3 is 14 amino acids. CDR1 and CDR2 (germline): MDHEN, SYDVKM.

The chain recombines TRBV20-1 with TRBJ2-7; TCRdb picks TRBD2, but there is no DNA to check that call. The CDR3 is 14 amino acids. CDR1 and CDR2 (germline): DFQATT, SNEGSKA (reference sequence). CDR3 loop: CSARDRVGGIEQYF.

This chain connects TRBV4-3 to TRBJ2-3. This CDR3 is built from 17 residues. Germline V CDR1 and CDR2: LGHNA, YSLEER. The CDR3 is CASSQDSASVSTDTQYF.

The CDR3 region is CASSYKREQYF. V gene TRBV6-5 combines with J gene TRBJ2-7. This CDR3 is built from 11 residues. The V gene's germline CDR1 is MNHEY and CDR2 SVGAGI.

V usage is TRBV12-3 or TRBV12-4 and J usage is TRBJ1-1. This CDR3 is 12 amino acids long. The CDR3 protein is CASSPSQWEAFF.

This chain joins TRBV7-2 and TRBJ1-5; TCRdb designates TRBD1, a call that cannot be tested without DNA. The CDR3 sequence is 16 residues long. The germline CDR1 and CDR2 sequences are SGHTA and FQGNSA. The CDR3 here is CASSLAYGGSNQPQHF. The complete variable domain, with remaining parts taken from reference TRBV7-2 and TRBJ1-5, reads GAGVSQSPSNKVTEKGKDVELRCDPISGHTALYWYRQSLGQGLEFLIYFQGNSAPDKSGLPSDRFSAERTGGSVSTLTIQRTQQEDSAVYLCASSLAYGGSNQPQHFGDGTRLSIL.

V gene TRBV27 combines with J gene TRBJ2-1; TCRdb selects TRBD2, and the lack of DNA leaves this call unchecked. Germline-derived CDR1 and CDR2 are MNHEY and SMNVEV (reference sequence). The CDR3 has 15 amino acids. The CDR3 loop reads CASSHRDYDLGEQFF.

CDR3 protein: CASSFTRYNEQFF. The rearrangement joins TRBV27 to TRBJ2-1. The CDR3 contains 13 residues. CDR1 MNHEY and CDR2 SMNVEV come from the germline V gene (reference sequence).

The rearrangement links TRBV12-3 or TRBV12-4 to TRBJ2-3; TCRdb reports TRBD1, a call that lacks DNA to check it against. The CDR3 length is 12 residues. CDR3 amino acids: CASRPQRDTQYF.

The rearrangement joins TRBV14 to TRBJ2-4. This CDR3 is 16 amino acids long. Germline V lookup: CDR1 SGHDN, CDR2 FVKESK. This chain's CDR3 is CASSQTKGAAKNIQYF.

The rearrangement uses TRBV6-1 and TRBJ2-2; TCRdb selects TRBD1, and the lack of DNA leaves this call unchecked. CDR1 and CDR2 (germline): MNHNS, SASEGT. The CDR3 runs 14 residues. This CDR3 is CASEGQGHTGELFF.

This sequence joins TRBV20-1 and TRBJ1-5; lacking DNA, the TRBD1 call made by TCRdb goes unchecked. CDR1 and CDR2 from the germline V gene are DFQATT and SNEGSKA (reference sequence). The CDR3 contains 17 residues. This chain's CDR3 is CSARDFRTGHSNQPQHF.